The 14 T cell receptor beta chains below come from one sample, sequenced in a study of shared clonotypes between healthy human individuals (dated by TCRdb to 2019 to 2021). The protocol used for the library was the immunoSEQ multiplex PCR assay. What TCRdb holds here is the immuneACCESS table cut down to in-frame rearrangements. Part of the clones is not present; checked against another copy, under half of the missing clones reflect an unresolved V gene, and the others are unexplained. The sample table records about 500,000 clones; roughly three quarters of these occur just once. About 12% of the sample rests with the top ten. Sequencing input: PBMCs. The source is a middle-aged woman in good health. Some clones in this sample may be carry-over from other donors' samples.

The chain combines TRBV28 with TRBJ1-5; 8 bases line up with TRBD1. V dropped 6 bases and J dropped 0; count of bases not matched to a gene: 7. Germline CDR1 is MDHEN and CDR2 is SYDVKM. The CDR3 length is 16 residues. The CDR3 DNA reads TGTGCCAGCAGCACAGGGGGGGCCTATAGCAATCAGCCCCAGCATTTT. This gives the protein CASSTGGAYSNQPQHF.

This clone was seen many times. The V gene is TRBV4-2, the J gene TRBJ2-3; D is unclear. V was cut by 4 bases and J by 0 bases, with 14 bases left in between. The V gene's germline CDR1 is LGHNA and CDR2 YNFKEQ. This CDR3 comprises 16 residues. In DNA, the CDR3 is TGTGCCAGCAGCCGTCTAGTGTCTTCTAGCACAGATACGCAGTATTTT. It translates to CASSRLVSSSTDTQYF.

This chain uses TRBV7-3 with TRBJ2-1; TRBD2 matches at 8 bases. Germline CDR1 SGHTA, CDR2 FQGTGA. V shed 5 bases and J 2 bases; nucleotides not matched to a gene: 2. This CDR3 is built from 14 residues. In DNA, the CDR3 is TGTGCCAGCAGCCAGGGACTAGCCTACAATGAGCAGTTCTTC. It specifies CASSQGLAYNEQFF.

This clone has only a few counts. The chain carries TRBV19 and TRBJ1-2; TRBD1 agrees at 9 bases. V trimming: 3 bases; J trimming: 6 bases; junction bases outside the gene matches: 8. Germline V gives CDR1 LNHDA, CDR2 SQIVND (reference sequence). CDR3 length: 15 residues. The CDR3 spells CASSISGQGRDGYTF. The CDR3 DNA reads TGTGCCAGTAGTATTTCTGGACAGGGGCGCGATGGCTACACCTTC.

The DNA of the CDR3 is TGTGCCTACCTCCCCCCGACAGAGTACGAGCAGTACTTC. It specifies CAYLPPTEYEQYF. The chain combines TRBV30 with TRBJ2-7; perhaps TRBD1 as D (5 bases). This CDR3 is built from 13 residues. V was cut by 7 bases and J by 4 bases, with 17 bases left in between. The germline V gene has CDR1 GTSNPN and CDR2 SVGIG (reference sequence).

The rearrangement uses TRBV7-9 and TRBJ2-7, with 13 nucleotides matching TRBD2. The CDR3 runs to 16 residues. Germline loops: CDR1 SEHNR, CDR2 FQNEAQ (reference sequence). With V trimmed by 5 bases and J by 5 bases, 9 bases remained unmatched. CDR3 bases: TGTGCCAGCAGCCTGGGACTAGCGGGAAATCGGGACGAGCAGTACTTC. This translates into CASSLGLAGNRDEQYF.

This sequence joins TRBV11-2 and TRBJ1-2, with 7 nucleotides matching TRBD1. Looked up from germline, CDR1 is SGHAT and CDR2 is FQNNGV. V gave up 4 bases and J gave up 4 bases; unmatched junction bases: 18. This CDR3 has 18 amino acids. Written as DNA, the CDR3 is TGTGCCAGCAGCTCCATTCGGGACAGTCATAAAAGGACCTATGGCTACACCTTC. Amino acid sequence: CASSSIRDSHKRTYGYTF. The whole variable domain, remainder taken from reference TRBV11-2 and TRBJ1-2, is EAGVAQSPRYKIIEKRQSVAFWCNPISGHATLYWYQQILGQGPKLLIQFQNNGVVDDSQLPKDRFSAERLKGVDSTLKIQPAKLEDSAVYLCASSSIRDSHKRTYGYTFGSGTRLTVV.

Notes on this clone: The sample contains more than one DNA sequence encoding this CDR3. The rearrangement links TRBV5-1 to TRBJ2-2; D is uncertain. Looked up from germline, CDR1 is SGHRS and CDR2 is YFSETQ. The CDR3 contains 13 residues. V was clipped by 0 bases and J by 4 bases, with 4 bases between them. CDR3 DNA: TGCGCCAGCAGCTTGGAAGGCACCGGGGAGCTGTTTTTT. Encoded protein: CASSLEGTGELFF.

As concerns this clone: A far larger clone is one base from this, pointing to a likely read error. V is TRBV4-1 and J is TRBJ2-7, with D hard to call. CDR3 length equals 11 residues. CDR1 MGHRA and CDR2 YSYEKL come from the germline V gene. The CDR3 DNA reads TGCGCCAGCAGCCAGGGCTACGGGCAGTACTTC. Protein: CASSQGYGQYF.

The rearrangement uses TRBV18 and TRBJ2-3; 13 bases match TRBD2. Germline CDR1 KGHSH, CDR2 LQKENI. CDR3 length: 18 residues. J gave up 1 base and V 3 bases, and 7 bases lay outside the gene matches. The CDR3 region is CASSPSSGTSGGTDTQYF. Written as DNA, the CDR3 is TGTGCCAGCTCACCCTCGTCCGGGACTAGCGGGGGCACAGATACGCAGTATTTT.

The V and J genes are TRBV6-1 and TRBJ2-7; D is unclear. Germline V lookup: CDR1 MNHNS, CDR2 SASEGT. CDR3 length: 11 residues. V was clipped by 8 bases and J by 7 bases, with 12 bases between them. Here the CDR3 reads CASGDFWEQYF. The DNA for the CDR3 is TGTGCCAGCGGCGATTTCTGGGAGCAGTACTTC.

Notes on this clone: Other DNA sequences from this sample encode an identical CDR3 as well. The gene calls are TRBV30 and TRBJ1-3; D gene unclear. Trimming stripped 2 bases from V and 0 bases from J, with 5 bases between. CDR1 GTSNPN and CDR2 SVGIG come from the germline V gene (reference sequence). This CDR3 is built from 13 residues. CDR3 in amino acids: CAWSISSGNTIYF. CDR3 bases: TGTGCCTGGAGTATCAGCTCTGGAAACACCATATATTTT.

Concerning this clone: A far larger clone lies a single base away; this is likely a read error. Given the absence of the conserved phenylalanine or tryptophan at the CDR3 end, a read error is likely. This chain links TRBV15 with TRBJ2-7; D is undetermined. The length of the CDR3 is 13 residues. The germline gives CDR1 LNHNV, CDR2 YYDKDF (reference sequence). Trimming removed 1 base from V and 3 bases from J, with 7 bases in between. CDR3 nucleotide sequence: TGTGCCACCAGCAGAGGGGCTGACTACGAGCAGTACCTC. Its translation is CATSRGADYEQYL.

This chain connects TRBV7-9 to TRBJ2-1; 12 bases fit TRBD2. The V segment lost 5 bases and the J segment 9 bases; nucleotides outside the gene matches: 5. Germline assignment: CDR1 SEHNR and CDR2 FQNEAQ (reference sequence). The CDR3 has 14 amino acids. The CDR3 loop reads CASSRLAGDGEQFF. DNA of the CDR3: TGTGCCAGCAGCCGACTAGCGGGAGACGGTGAGCAGTTCTTC.